Listed below are T cell receptor beta chains from one sample, sequenced in a study of vaccination and CD4 T cells after COVID-19. Which antigens these TCRs recognize remains unknown. TCRdb processed the PCR reads anew with MiXCR; each CDR3 protein has one entry. The table has approximately 21,000 distinct CDR3 sequences, 50% to 70% seen once. The sequencing used CD4+ T cells from blood, cultured in vitro, collected after SARS-CoV-2 vaccination. These receptors were collected from a human donor who received a COVID-19 vaccine. The CDR3 runs from the conserved cysteine through the conserved F or W. A D gene is named only where the DNA matches it firmly. Clone size appears in some rows only: once, few, many, or a class for an expanded clone.

TRBV24-1	-	-	TRBJ2-2	13	CATSEWDAGELFF	TGTGCCACCAGTGAATGGGACGCCGGGGAGCTGTTTTTT
TRBV19	-	-	TRBJ1-1	12	CASNTLNTEAFF	TGTGCCAGTAACACGTTGAACACTGAAGCTTTCTTT
TRBV20-1	-	TRBD2	TRBJ2-1	14	CSARSGGQYNEQFF	TGCAGTGCTAGAAGCGGGGGGCAATACAATGAGCAGTTCTTC
TRBV3-1	-	-	TRBJ1-3	15	CASSQGGTSGNTIYF	TGTGCCAGCAGCCAAGGGGGGACCTCTGGAAACACCATATATTTT
TRBV5-1	-	-	TRBJ2-2	13	CASRGPVPGELFF	TGCGCCAGCAGGGGGCCGGTCCCCGGGGAGCTGTTTTTT
TRBV2	-	-	TRBJ1-6	22	CASSEGRYTWSSGGAANSPLHF	TGTGCCAGCAGTGAGGGTCGGTACACATGGAGCTCGGGGGGGGCCGCTAATTCACCCCTCCACTTT
TRBV6-1	-	-	TRBJ1-2	14	CASNWVGTNYGYTF	TGTGCCAGCAATTGGGTAGGGACTAACTATGGCTACACCTTC
TRBV30	few	-	TRBJ1-2	12	CAWGRYSYGYTF	TGTGCCTGGGGCCGATACAGCTATGGCTACACCTTC
TRBV7-9	-	-	TRBJ1-1	14	CASSLVIGEKGAFF	TGTGCCAGCAGCTTAGTGATAGGAGAAAAGGGCGCTTTCTTT
TRBV6-1	-	-	TRBJ1-1	14	CASVRGLGNAEAFF	TGTGCCAGCGTCAGGGGATTGGGAAACGCTGAAGCTTTCTTT
TRBV20-1	-	TRBD2	TRBJ2-7	17	CSAKDYKRGAGSYEQYF	TGCAGTGCCAAAGATTACAAGCGGGGGGCAGGCTCCTACGAGCAGTACTTC
TRBV20-1	-	-	TRBJ2-1	19	CSAPGDSYQSTSSYNGQFF	TGCAGTGCCCCGGGGGACAGCTACCAATCGACAAGCTCCTACAATGGGCAGTTCTTC
TRBV7-9	-	TRBD1	TRBJ1-1	17	CASSLPGQGLGDTEAFF	TGTGCCAGCAGCTTACCGGGACAGGGGCTTGGGGACACTGAAGCTTTCTTT
TRBV12-3/TRBV12-4	once	-	TRBJ1-5	14	CASSFLGSNQPQHF	TGTGCCAGCAGTTTCCTGGGCAGCAATCAGCCCCAGCATTTT
TRBV20-1	-	-	TRBJ2-1	15	CSARDGGGGYNEQFF	TGCAGTGCTAGAGATGGCGGGGGCGGCTACAATGAGCAGTTCTTC
TRBV12-3/TRBV12-4	-	-	TRBJ1-2	13	CASSLGNRGGYTF	TGTGCCAGCAGTTTAGGAAATCGAGGGGGCTACACCTTC
TRBV6-5	few	-	TRBJ1-5	14	CASSYDRWNQPQHF	TGTGCCAGCAGTTACGACAGGTGGAATCAGCCCCAGCATTTT
TRBV7-3	-	TRBD2	TRBJ2-2	15	CASSFGGTNTGELFF	TGTGCCAGCAGCTTCGGGGGGACGAACACCGGGGAGCTGTTTTTT
TRBV2	-	-	TRBJ1-2	14	CASIKDATNYGYTF	TGTGCCAGCATTAAGGACGCAACTAACTATGGCTACACCTTC
TRBV5-6	-	-	TRBJ1-1	17	CASSLGGVVRLHTEAFF	TGTGCCAGCAGCTTGGGTGGGGTAGTTCGTCTTCACACTGAAGCTTTCTTT
TRBV6-2/TRBV6-3	-	TRBD2	TRBJ2-5	18	CASTTGIAGFKDRETQYF	TGTGCCAGCACGACGGGTATAGCGGGATTTAAGGATCGAGAGACCCAGTACTTC
TRBV20-1	-	TRBD2	TRBJ2-5	14	CSARSGGLEETQYF	TGCAGTGCTAGGAGCGGGGGCCTGGAAGAGACCCAGTACTTC